The 30 T cell receptor beta chains presented below share a single source sample, sequenced in a study of blood T cell repertoires in COVID-19. The protocol was immunoSEQ multiplex PCR, while the TCRdb copy is restricted to in-frame clones and leaves out a portion. Of some 150,000 clones detected, 84% appear once; the ten largest clones hold over 2%. The sample comprised peripheral blood. The receptors here all came from a man aged 70 or older with acute or convalescent COVID-19.

V and J are TRBV6-4 and TRBJ2-4; 13 nucleotides agree with TRBD2. Germline V lookup: CDR1 MRHNA, CDR2 SNTAGT. V lost 9 bases to trimming and J lost 1 base; unmatched junction nucleotides: 18. The CDR3 covers 20 residues. The CDR3: CARGGRGLAGVEVAKNIQYF. CDR3 coding DNA: TGTGCCAGGGGAGGACGCGGACTAGCGGGAGTGGAGGTGGCCAAAAACATTCAGTACTTC.

This clone appeared once. The chain combines TRBV2 with TRBJ1-1, with 7 nucleotides matching TRBD1. CDR3 size: 13 residues. Germline CDR1 SNHLY, CDR2 FYNNEI. V shed 8 bases and J 2 bases; nucleotides not matched to a gene: 5. In DNA form, the CDR3 reads TGTGCCAGCGGGGACAGCAGAAACACTGAAGCTTTCTTT. Its translation: CASGDSRNTEAFF.

The V gene is TRBV5-1, the J gene TRBJ2-2; perhaps TRBD2 as D (6 bases). Germline CDR1 SGHRS, CDR2 YFSETQ. Trimming removed 5 bases from V and 7 bases from J, with 12 bases in between. The CDR3 runs 13 residues. The CDR3 region is CASSSSEYGELFF. The CDR3 nucleotides read TGCGCCAGCAGTTCTAGCGAGTACGGGGAGCTGTTTTTT.

V usage is TRBV6-5 and J usage is TRBJ1-1; 9 bases are shared with TRBD1. This CDR3 is built from 13 residues. CDR1 is MNHEY and CDR2 is SVGAGI in the germline V gene. The V gene end was trimmed by 8 bases and the J gene end by 5 bases; junction bases not matched to a gene: 6. The CDR3: CASGRTGVTEAFF. The CDR3 DNA reads as TGTGCCAGCGGGAGGACAGGGGTTACTGAAGCTTTCTTT.

The chain carries TRBV7-9 and TRBJ2-4; D is perhaps TRBD1 (7 bases). Trimming stripped 6 bases from V and 0 bases from J, with 18 bases between. The length of the CDR3 is 17 residues. Germline V CDR1 and CDR2: SEHNR, FQNEAQ (reference sequence). In DNA, the CDR3 is TGTGCCAGCAGTCGAGACAGGGACTTGTTAGCCAAAAACATTCAGTACTTC. This encodes CASSRDRDLLAKNIQYF.

The chain has TRBV7-9 and TRBJ2-1; the D gene is possibly TRBD1 (6 bases). Germline CDR1 SEHNR, CDR2 FQNEAQ (reference sequence). V dropped 1 base and J dropped 7 bases, with 11 bases sitting between them. The CDR3 covers 14 residues. CDR3 sequence reads: CASSLGLGGNEQFF. Written as DNA, the CDR3 is TGTGCCAGCAGCTTAGGGTTAGGGGGAAATGAGCAGTTCTTC.

This chain connects TRBV18 to TRBJ2-1, with 9 bases matching TRBD1. With 7 bases clipped from V and 4 bases from J, the junction kept 11 bases outside the gene matches. This CDR3 has 16 residues. In germline, CDR1 is KGHSH, CDR2 LQKENI. CDR3 sequence: CASFRDREQIYNEQFF. Written as DNA, the CDR3 is TGTGCCAGCTTCCGGGACAGGGAACAAATATACAATGAGCAGTTCTTC.

The chain uses TRBV2 and TRBJ1-6; D perhaps matches TRBD1 (5 bases). The ends were cut back, 5 bases at V and 9 bases at J, with 17 bases in the middle. Germline CDR1 and CDR2: SNHLY and FYNNEI. CDR3 size: 15 residues. Here the CDR3 reads CASSSGLFGGSPLHF. CDR3 sequence (DNA): TGTGCCAGCAGTTCCGGACTGTTCGGGGGTTCACCCCTCCACTTT.

V is TRBV2 and J is TRBJ1-5; TRBD1 agrees at 10 bases. This CDR3 is 15 amino acids long. Germline lookup yields CDR1 SNHLY and CDR2 FYNNEI. V shed 5 bases and J 3 bases; nucleotides not matched to a gene: 4. Here the CDR3 DNA reads TGTGCCAGCAGTAAGACAGGGGGCAACAATCAGCCCCAGCATTTT. Its protein product is CASSKTGGNNQPQHF.

The genes are TRBV19 and TRBJ1-1, with D possibly being TRBD1 (6 bases). Germline V gives CDR1 LNHDA, CDR2 SQIVND (reference sequence). Trimming took 1 base from V and 3 from J, leaving 12 bases between them. The CDR3 is 15 residues long. CDR3 loop: CASSIAHRVDTEAFF. The CDR3, as DNA: TGTGCCAGTAGTATAGCCCACAGGGTTGACACTGAAGCTTTCTTT. Looking up the rest from reference TRBV19 and TRBJ1-1 gives the full variable domain: DGGITQSPKYLFRKEGQNVTLSCEQNLNHDAMYWYRQDPGQGLRLIYYSQIVNDFQKGDIAEGYSVSREKKESFPLTVTSAQKNPTAFYLCASSIAHRVDTEAFFGQGTRLTVV.

The chain links TRBV6-2 or TRBV6-3 to TRBJ2-7; 9 bases align to TRBD1. The length of the CDR3 is 15 residues. CDR1 is MNHEY, CDR2 SVGEGT, per germline. Trimming at V came to 4 bases and at J to 7 bases, leaving 11 bases not matched to a gene. The CDR3 sequence is CASSLDGDRGDEQYF. For the CDR3, the DNA is TGTGCCAGCAGTTTGGATGGTGACAGGGGGGATGAGCAGTACTTC.

The chain links TRBV30 to TRBJ1-2, with unresolved D. CDR1 is GTSNPN, CDR2 SVGIG, per germline (reference sequence). This CDR3 contains 11 residues. V was clipped by 1 base and J by 14 bases, with 14 bases between them. The chain's CDR3 is CAWSERAGPTF. CDR3 DNA: TGTGCCTGGAGTGAGCGGGCAGGTCCGACCTTC. Looking up the rest from reference TRBV30 and TRBJ1-2 gives the full variable domain: SQTIHQWPATLVQPVGSPLSLECTVEGTSNPNLYWYRQAAGRGLQLLFYSVGIGQISSEVPQNLSASRPQDRQFILSSKKLLLSDSGFYLCAWSERAGPTFGSGTRLTVV.

The V and J genes are TRBV19 and TRBJ1-6; 8 bases fit TRBD1. With 5 bases clipped from V and 6 bases from J, the junction kept 6 bases outside the gene matches. Germline CDR1 and CDR2: LNHDA and SQIVND (reference sequence). CDR3 length: 15 amino acids. The CDR3 nucleotides are TGTGCCAGTAGTTCGCCGGGACAGGCTAATTCACCCCTCCACTTT. The encoded protein is CASSSPGQANSPLHF.

The chain combines TRBV28 with TRBJ1-1, with 9 bases matching TRBD1. CDR3 size: 15 residues. Germline assignment: CDR1 MDHEN and CDR2 SYDVKM. Trimming took 6 bases from V and 8 from J; bases not matched to a gene: 13. The CDR3 region has the DNA TGTGCCAGCAGCCGAACCCGAACAGGGGGCAGGGAAGCTTTCTTT. As protein: CASSRTRTGGREAFF.

On this clone: Other DNA sequences of this sample code for an identical CDR3. The chain recombines TRBV5-5 with TRBJ1-1; D not resolved. The V end was cut by 0 bases, the J end by 2 bases, with 8 bases between. In germline, CDR1 is SGHKS, CDR2 YYEKEE (reference sequence). The CDR3 has 14 residues. The CDR3 coding sequence is TGTGCCAGCAGCTTGGCCCTGGCCAACACTGAAGCTTTCTTT. This translates into CASSLALANTEAFF.

This clone has just one count. The gene calls are TRBV11-2 and TRBJ1-1, with TRBD1 identical over 10 bases. Trimming at V came to 4 bases and at J to 6 bases, leaving 5 bases not matched to a gene. The length of the CDR3 is 14 residues. The germline gives CDR1 SGHAT, CDR2 FQNNGV. The CDR3 protein is CASSYRQGASEAFF. CDR3 sequence (DNA): TGTGCCAGCAGCTACAGACAGGGGGCCTCTGAAGCTTTCTTT.

This clone has just one count. This chain connects TRBV28 to TRBJ1-4, with 7 nucleotides matching TRBD1. The CDR3 covers 14 residues. Looked up from germline, CDR1 is MDHEN and CDR2 is SYDVKM. With 6 bases clipped from V and 8 bases from J, the junction kept 9 bases outside the gene matches. Here the CDR3 reads CASSLEGGQEKLFF. The CDR3 DNA reads TGTGCCAGCAGCTTAGAGGGGGGACAGGAAAAACTGTTTTTT. The full variable domain, completed using reference TRBV28 and TRBJ1-4, is DVKVTQSSRYLVKRTGEKVFLECVQDMDHENMFWYRQDPGLGLRLIYFSYDVKMKEKGDIPEGYSVSREKKERFSLILESASTNQTSMYLCASSLEGGQEKLFFGSGTQLSVL.

The chain links TRBV24-1 to TRBJ2-1, with 7 bases identical to TRBD2. The CDR3 loop spans 17 amino acids. Looked up from germline, CDR1 is KGHDR and CDR2 is SFDVKD. The V gene end was trimmed by 2 bases and the J gene end by 1 base; junction bases not matched to a gene: 7. CDR3: CATSDSSPGGSYNEQFF. Written as DNA, the CDR3 is TGTGCCACCAGTGATTCCTCCCCGGGGGGATCCTACAATGAGCAGTTCTTC.

This chain uses TRBV5-1 with TRBJ2-4; 7 nucleotides align to TRBD1. The CDR3 spans 13 residues. Germline V gene sequence: CDR1 SGHRS, CDR2 YFSETQ. The trim removed 0 bases at V and 7 bases at J, leaving 1 base unmatched. The CDR3 DNA follows: TGCGCCAGCAGCTTGGGGGGACAGAACATTCAGTACTTC. Protein product: CASSLGGQNIQYF.

This chain links TRBV2 with TRBJ1-2, with D perhaps TRBD1 (5 bases). V was cut by 2 bases and J by 3 bases, with 7 bases left in between. The CDR3 has 13 residues. CDR1 SNHLY and CDR2 FYNNEI come from the germline V gene. CDR3 protein: CASSELGHYGYTF. For the CDR3, the DNA is TGTGCCAGCAGTGAATTGGGGCACTATGGCTACACCTTC.

The rearrangement uses TRBV6-5 and TRBJ1-1, with 11 bases that match TRBD1. Per germline, CDR1 MNHEY and CDR2 SVGAGI. V trimming: 2 bases; J trimming: 0 bases; junction bases outside the gene matches: 2. This CDR3 region has 16 residues. CDR3 DNA: TGTGCCAGCAGTTACGGACAGGGGGCGATGAACACTGAAGCTTTCTTT. It is translated as CASSYGQGAMNTEAFF.

The rearrangement uses TRBV19 and TRBJ1-1; a possible D gene is TRBD1 (5 bases). V was clipped by 1 base and J by 10 bases, with 16 bases between them. The CDR3 loop spans 14 amino acids. CDR1 is LNHDA and CDR2 is SQIVND in the germline V gene (reference sequence). The DNA of the CDR3 is TGTGCCAGTAGTATAGGGCCAACAGGAATCGGAGCTTTCTTT. Protein product: CASSIGPTGIGAFF.

The chain is built from TRBV5-1 and TRBJ1-2; D unresolved. V lost 5 bases, J lost 1 base, and 12 bases lay in between. The CDR3 has 14 residues. The V gene's germline CDR1 is SGHRS and CDR2 YFSETQ. CDR3 region: CASRENLNNYGYTF. CDR3 nucleotide sequence: TGCGCCAGCAGAGAGAACCTCAATAACTATGGCTACACCTTC.

The rearrangement uses TRBV4-1 and TRBJ1-5, with 8 bases identical to TRBD1. Trimming removed 0 bases from V and 3 bases from J; junction bases left unmatched: 7. CDR1 and CDR2 from the germline V gene are MGHRA and YSYEKL. This CDR3 comprises 17 residues. In nucleotides, the CDR3 is TGCGCCAGCAGCCAAGATCTCACAGGGGGACACAATCAGCCCCAGCATTTT. It codes for CASSQDLTGGHNQPQHF.

The chain couples TRBV3-1 (or the pseudogene TRBV3-2) to TRBJ2-5; 8 nucleotides agree with TRBD1. The CDR3 has 16 residues. Germline CDR1 and CDR2: LGHDT and YNNKEL (reference sequence). The V and J ends lost 0 bases and 4 bases, in that order; junction bases with no gene match: 7. CDR3 region: CASSQEQGGSGETQYF. CDR3 DNA sequence: TGTGCCAGCAGCCAAGAACAGGGGGGAAGTGGAGAGACCCAGTACTTC.

This clone was counted between two and nine times. The chain employs TRBV11-2 and TRBJ2-2; D gene unclear. The CDR3 spans 13 residues. Germline values: CDR1 SGHAT, CDR2 FQNNGV. V lost 7 bases to trimming and J lost 1 base, with 7 bases between them. The CDR3, as DNA: TGTGCCAGCACGTTCCTGAACACCGGGGAGCTGTTTTTT. Its translation: CASTFLNTGELFF. Supplemented by reference TRBV11-2 and TRBJ2-2, the full variable domain reads EAGVAQSPRYKIIEKRQSVAFWCNPISGHATLYWYQQILGQGPKLLIQFQNNGVVDDSQLPKDRFSAERLKGVDSTLKIQPAKLEDSAVYLCASTFLNTGELFFGEGSRLTVL.

V is TRBV4-1 and J is TRBJ1-1; D might be TRBD1 (5 bases). The CDR3 has 14 residues. Germline lookup yields CDR1 MGHRA and CDR2 YSYEKL. V gave up 4 bases and J gave up 6 bases, with 15 bases separating them. CDR3 loop: CASSPIGGRPEAFF. The CDR3 nucleotides read TGCGCCAGCAGCCCCATTGGGGGGAGGCCTGAAGCTTTCTTT.

The sample holds one count of this clone. This sequence joins TRBV3-1 (or the pseudogene TRBV3-2) and TRBJ2-5; a possible D gene is TRBD2 (6 bases). The V end lost 6 bases, the J end lost 7 bases, and 15 bases lay between the germline ends. From germline, CDR1 is LGHDT and CDR2 YNNKEL (reference sequence). The CDR3 has 13 amino acids. The CDR3 is CASSSGPEGTQYF. In nucleotides, the CDR3 is TGTGCCAGCAGTTCGGGGCCGGAGGGGACCCAGTACTTC.

The CDR3 nucleotides are TGTGCCAGCATAGCGGGAGGGCCCCATTCCGATACGCAGTATTTT. The encoded protein is CASIAGGPHSDTQYF. The V call is TRBV2, the J call TRBJ2-3, with TRBD2 matching over 11 bases. Germline CDR1 SNHLY, CDR2 FYNNEI. The CDR3 has 15 amino acids. The V and J ends lost 7 bases and 6 bases, in that order; junction bases with no gene match: 9. Full variable domain (missing parts from reference TRBV2 and TRBJ2-3): EPEVTQTPSHQVTQMGQEVILRCVPISNHLYFYWYRQILGQKVEFLVSFYNNEISEKSEIFDDQFSVERPDGSNFTLKIRSTKLEDSAMYFCASIAGGPHSDTQYFGPGTRLTVL.

The rearrangement joins TRBV5-6 to TRBJ1-3, with D uncertain. CDR1 SGHDT and CDR2 YYEEEE come from the germline V gene. The CDR3 totals 16 residues. Deletions cut 2 bases from V and 0 bases from J, with 12 bases between. The CDR3 reads CASSFTGTYSGNTIYF. CDR3 DNA sequence: TGTGCCAGCAGCTTCACGGGAACTTACTCTGGAAACACCATATATTTT.